A single sample gave rise to the 28 T cell receptor beta chains below, sequenced in a study of CD8+CD57+ T cells in acquired aplastic anemia listed by TCRdb under 2018. Sequencing relied on an Illumina HiSeq 2000. Genomic DNA served as template for TCR beta VDJ combination and CDR3 sequence profiling. Using fastp at Q25 and MiXCR, TCRdb reprocessed the public reads and kept productive beta chains. A single entry per CDR3 protein holds the most common genes and DNA from its merged rows. The sample table holds more than 200,000 distinct CDR3 sequences, of which under 50% were seen once. The ten most abundant clones make up approximately 20% of the sample. Expansion of CD8+CD57+ cells had been shown by flow cytometry in the patients chosen for sequencing. The sequencing input was sorted CD4+, CD8+, or CD8+CD57+ T cells (not recorded which) from PBMCs. All receptors derive from a human donor with aplastic anemia.

The V call is TRBV10-3, the J call TRBJ1-5; D is possibly TRBD1 (6 bases). This CDR3 is 14 amino acids long. The germline CDR1 and CDR2 sequences are ENHRY and SYGVKD. V was trimmed by 4 bases and J by 1 base, leaving 8 bases between them. CDR3 sequence (DNA): TGTGCCATCAGTGCAGGGGAGAGCAATCAGCCCCAGCATTTT. Translation: CAISAGESNQPQHF.

The table lists this clonotype with many counts. The J gene is TRBJ2-7, the V gene TRBV25-1, with D perhaps TRBD1 (5 bases). Looked up from germline, CDR1 is MGHDK and CDR2 is SYGVNS. Trimming took 0 bases from V and 7 from J, leaving 19 bases between them. CDR3 length equals 16 residues. Here the CDR3 reads CASSEYRGDSLREQYF. In DNA form, the CDR3 reads TGTGCCAGCAGTGAATATCGAGGTGACAGTCTAAGGGAGCAGTACTTC.

Comments on this clonotype: A clone one base away is much larger, so this may be a read error. The genes are TRBV5-4 and TRBJ2-7; possibly TRBD1 or TRBD2 for D (6 bases each). This CDR3 region has 14 residues. CDR1 and CDR2 from the germline V gene are SGHNT and YYREEE (reference sequence). The CDR3: CSSSSLKGGYEQYF. The DNA of the CDR3 is TGCTCCAGCAGCTCACTAAAAGGGGGGTACGAGCAGTACTTC.

The chain couples TRBV28 to TRBJ2-7, with a weak D call TRBD1 (6 bases). This CDR3 has 13 amino acids. Germline lookup yields CDR1 MDHEN and CDR2 SYDVKM. Trimming left V 7 bases short and J 2 bases short, with 12 bases between. The CDR3 bases are TGTGCCAGCAAGACAGGTCACCCCTACGAGCAGTACTTC. Translation gives CASKTGHPYEQYF.

This clonotype occurred many times. This chain joins TRBV7-9 and TRBJ2-7; D is perhaps TRBD2 (7 bases). Trimming stripped 5 bases from V and 1 base from J, with 12 bases between. This CDR3 is 14 amino acids long. CDR1 is SEHNR and CDR2 is FQNEAQ in the germline V gene (reference sequence). CDR3 sequence reads: CASSPGGGSYEQYF. The CDR3 coding sequence is TGTGCCAGCAGCCCGGGGGGCGGGTCCTACGAGCAGTACTTC.

This chain connects TRBV9 to TRBJ2-7; D unclear. This CDR3 has 14 amino acids. Germline V gene data show CDR1 as SGDLS and CDR2 as YYNGEE. Trimming pared 8 bases from V and 5 bases from J, leaving 20 bases between. The DNA for the CDR3 is TGTGCCAGTAGTCTCCGGTCCAACTCTAACGAGCAGTACTTC. Residues: CASSLRSNSNEQYF. Variable domain in full (rest from reference TRBV9 and TRBJ2-7): DSGVTQTPKHLITATGQRVTLRCSPRSGDLSVYWYQQSLDQGLQFLIQYYNGEERAKGNILERFSAQQFPDLHSELNLSSLELGDSALYFCASSLRSNSNEQYFGPGTRLTVT.

The V gene is TRBV7-3, the J gene TRBJ2-3, with D uncertain. CDR3 size: 14 residues. The V and J ends lost 2 bases and 4 bases respectively, with 10 bases between them. Looked up from germline, CDR1 is SGHTA and CDR2 is FQGTGA. As DNA, the CDR3 is TGTGCCAGCAGCTTATCTCTAGGTGCAGATACGCAGTATTTT. Translation: CASSLSLGADTQYF.

At least ten counts were recorded for this clonotype. V is TRBV3-1 and J is TRBJ1-2, with a tentative D call TRBD1 (5 bases). V lost 0 bases to trimming and J lost 4 bases, with 12 bases between them. This CDR3 has 15 residues. CDR1 and CDR2 from the germline V gene are LGHDT and YNNKEL (reference sequence). The CDR3: CASSQDRGSTYGYTF. CDR3 DNA: TGTGCCAGCAGCCAAGATCGGGGGTCAACCTATGGCTACACCTTC.

As concerns this clonotype: A clone one base away is much larger, so this may be a read error. The chain uses TRBV10-1 and TRBJ1-2; TRBD1 matches 9 bases. Germline CDR1 WNHNN, CDR2 SYGVQD (reference sequence). This CDR3 region has 15 residues. CDR3 DNA sequence: TGTGCCAGCCAAAGACAGGGGGTTAGTAACTGTGGCTACACCTTC. The encoded protein is CASQRQGVSNCGYTF.

Of note for this clonotype: This is likely a read error, given that the CDR3 carries no conserved phenylalanine or tryptophan at its end. The DNA is left out, because the CDR3 cannot be placed on it with certainty; the CDR3 is given as TCRdb lists it. The chain's CDR3 is CASGLVHRGSPTSST. This chain uses TRBV12-5 with TRBJ2-7. CDR1 LGHNT and CDR2 FRNRAP come from the germline V gene. The CDR3 is 15 residues long, counting both termini.

This clonotype was recorded many times. The rearrangement joins TRBV19 to TRBJ1-2; D unresolved. The CDR3 runs to 12 residues. V shed 6 bases and J shed 5 bases, with 10 bases lying between them. Germline CDR1 LNHDA, CDR2 SQIVND (reference sequence). The CDR3 loop reads CASSLTGYGYTF. In DNA, the CDR3 is TGTGCCAGTAGCCTCACGGGGTATGGCTACACCTTC. The full variable domain, its missing parts supplied by reference TRBV19 and TRBJ1-2, is DGGITQSPKYLFRKEGQNVTLSCEQNLNHDAMYWYRQDPGQGLRLIYYSQIVNDFQKGDIAEGYSVSREKKESFPLTVTSAQKNPTAFYLCASSLTGYGYTFGSGTRLTVV.

The chain recombines TRBV12-3 or TRBV12-4 with TRBJ2-1; D is perhaps TRBD2 (7 bases). This CDR3 is built from 17 residues. With 6 bases removed from V and 5 bases from J, the gap between germline ends came to 23 bases. This CDR3 reads CASSQGGGYRINNEQFF. CDR3 DNA: TGTGCCAGCAGCCAAGGGGGGGGGTACCGAATCAACAATGAGCAGTTCTTC.

Remarks on this clonotype: Possible read error: a much larger clone is one base away. The V gene is TRBV7-2, the J gene TRBJ2-1, with unresolved D. V dropped 3 bases and J dropped 7 bases, with 10 bases sitting between them. The germline gives CDR1 SGHTA, CDR2 FQGNSA. CDR3 size: 13 residues. The CDR3 coding sequence is TGTGCCAGCAGCTTCCTGGGCAGGAATGAGCAGTTCTTC. The encoded protein is CASSFLGRNEQFF.

Ten or more counts support this clonotype. The gene calls are TRBV18 and TRBJ1-2; D is perhaps TRBD1 (5 bases). Germline V gene data show CDR1 as KGHSH and CDR2 as LQKENI. This CDR3 region has 15 residues. Trimming cost V 3 bases and J 7 bases, with 18 bases left between them. CDR3 region: CASSPWRGRDAGYTF. For the CDR3, the DNA is TGTGCCAGCTCACCCTGGAGAGGGCGGGACGCTGGCTACACCTTC.

This chain uses TRBV4-3 with TRBJ2-7; 7 positions match TRBD1. The germline V gene has CDR1 LGHNA and CDR2 YSLEER. This CDR3 is built from 15 residues. After removal of 4 bases from V and 4 bases from J, the junction contained 10 bases not matched to a gene. The chain's CDR3 is CASSPRQGAEYEQYF. As DNA, the CDR3 is TGCGCCAGCAGCCCCCGACAGGGAGCTGAGTACGAGCAGTACTTC.

In this sample, this clonotype turned up a few times. A read error may be the cause here, since a much bigger clone is one base away. Without the conserved terminal phenylalanine or tryptophan, this CDR3 likely stems from a read error. This chain links TRBV20-1 with TRBJ1-1; D unclear. V lost 5 bases and J 0 bases, leaving 10 bases between the germline ends. Per the germline V gene, CDR1 is DFQATT and CDR2 is SNEGSKA (reference sequence). The CDR3 length is 13 residues. The CDR3 bases are TGCAGTGCTCACTCTCAAATGAACACTGAAGCTTTCCTT. This sequence encodes CSAHSQMNTEAFL.

The CDR3 here is CASSVTTGTALYEQYF. As DNA, the CDR3 is TGTGCCAGCAGCGTAACCACCGGGACAGCACTGTACGAGCAGTACTTC. The V and J genes are TRBV19 and TRBJ2-7, with 7 bases lining up with TRBD1. V lost 9 bases and J lost 4; bases outside the gene matches: 18. CDR3 size: 16 residues. Germline V gene data show CDR1 as LNHDA and CDR2 as SQIVND (reference sequence).

This clonotype came up many times. The J gene is TRBJ1-1, the V gene TRBV5-1; D gene uncertain. Germline loops: CDR1 SGHRS, CDR2 YFSETQ. V lost 3 bases and J 5 bases, leaving 11 bases between the germline ends. This CDR3 region has 13 residues. The CDR3 reads CASSSLFGTEAFF. For the CDR3, the DNA is TGCGCCAGCAGCTCGTTATTCGGGACTGAAGCTTTCTTT.

This clonotype was picked up many times. The chain couples TRBV19 to TRBJ2-7; 9 nucleotides align to TRBD1. The CDR3 runs 18 residues. The V gene end was trimmed by 4 bases and the J gene end by 6 bases; junction bases not matched to a gene: 19. Germline V lookup: CDR1 LNHDA, CDR2 SQIVND (reference sequence). The CDR3 is CASSTLGQTGTGRSEQYF. CDR3 DNA: TGTGCCAGTAGTACCCTAGGGCAAACCGGGACAGGGAGAAGCGAGCAGTACTTC.

The rearrangement links TRBV5-4 to TRBJ2-3; 9 nucleotides line up with TRBD2. Trimming took 6 bases from V and 4 from J; bases not matched to a gene: 12. The CDR3 extends over 16 amino acids. Germline assignment: CDR1 SGHNT and CDR2 YYREEE (reference sequence). The CDR3 DNA reads TGTGCCAGCAACGAACGTCGCTTAGCGGGGGCAGATACGCAGTATTTT. Residues: CASNERRLAGADTQYF.

This clonotype was seen ten or more times. The chain carries TRBV2 and TRBJ1-2; D is uncertain. The CDR3 runs to 15 residues. V lost 2 bases and J 2 bases, leaving 12 bases between the germline ends. CDR1 and CDR2 (germline): SNHLY, FYNNEI. The CDR3, as DNA: TGTGCCAGCAGTGAATTCGGAGGATCCAACTATGGCTACACCTTC. As protein: CASSEFGGSNYGYTF. The variable domain in full, completed from reference TRBV2 and TRBJ1-2, reads EPEVTQTPSHQVTQMGQEVILRCVPISNHLYFYWYRQILGQKVEFLVSFYNNEISEKSEIFDDQFSVERPDGSNFTLKIRSTKLEDSAMYFCASSEFGGSNYGYTFGSGTRLTVV.

Details on this clonotype: Its ends do not fully match the called genes, so a read error is possible. This chain links TRBV5-1 with TRBJ2-3, with 8 bases matching TRBD1. CDR1 and CDR2 from the germline V gene are SGHRS and YFSETQ. The CDR3 has 16 residues. The CDR3 is CASSLGDRSATDTQYF. CDR3 DNA sequence: TGCGCCAGCAGCTTGGGGGACAGGTCGGCCACAGATACGCAGTACTTT. Looking up the rest from reference TRBV5-1 and TRBJ2-3 gives the full variable domain: KAGVTQTPRYLIKTRGQQVTLSCSPISGHRSVSWYQQTPGQGLQFLFEYFSETQRNKGNFPGRFSGRQFSNSRSEMNVSTLELGDSALYLCASSLGDRSATDTQYFGPGTRLTVL.

This clonotype came up many times. V and J are TRBV11-2 and TRBJ2-5; D unresolved. CDR1 is SGHAT, CDR2 FQNNGV, per germline. The CDR3 covers 12 residues. V was clipped by 6 bases and J by 5 bases, with 10 bases between them. CDR3 nucleotides: TGTGCCAGCAGTTCCAGCTTGGAGACCCAGTACTTC. This codes for CASSSSLETQYF.

For this clonotype: This could be a read error, since a much larger clone is one nucleotide away. V and J are TRBV7-3 and TRBJ2-7; TRBD2 aligns across 8 bases. CDR3 length: 15 residues. Looked up from germline, CDR1 is SGHTA and CDR2 is FQGTGA. CDR3 nucleotide sequence: TGTGCCAGCAACTTAAGTCCAGCGGGGGCTTACGAGCAGTACTTC. Protein product: CASNLSPAGAYEQYF.

Note on this clonotype: A much larger clonotype is one base distant, so this may be a read error. The genes are TRBV14 and TRBJ1-6, with TRBD1 matching 9 bases. CDR1 is SGHDN and CDR2 is FVKESK in the germline V gene. This CDR3 is built from 17 residues. Unmatched junction bases numbered 10, after V lost 1 base and J lost 9 bases. CDR3 DNA sequence: TGTGCCAGCAGCCAAGCCCCTGGGGGGACAGGGCGTTCACCCCTCCACTTT. It translates to CASSQAPGGTGRSPLHF.

This clonotype was found many times. The rearrangement joins TRBV2 to TRBJ2-1; 7 nucleotides match TRBD1. Germline loops: CDR1 SNHLY, CDR2 FYNNEI. Losses at the gene ends were 6 bases for V and 8 bases for J; bases not matched to a gene: 7. The CDR3 spans 13 residues. The CDR3 sequence: CASRTGHKYEQFF. CDR3 nucleotides: TGTGCCAGCAGGACAGGGCATAAGTATGAGCAGTTCTTC.

The chain uses TRBV7-3 and TRBJ2-7; 8 nucleotides match TRBD2. Germline CDR1 SGHTA, CDR2 FQGTGA. CDR3 length equals 16 residues. J was trimmed by 2 bases and V by 5 bases; bases with no gene match: 11. CDR3 loop: CASSQLVWRGAYEQYF. CDR3 nucleotides: TGTGCCAGCAGCCAACTGGTGTGGCGGGGGGCCTACGAGCAGTACTTC.

There are a few counts of this clonotype. The rearrangement joins TRBV6-4 to TRBJ2-7; D remains ambiguous. The CDR3 loop spans 18 amino acids. CDR1 is MRHNA, CDR2 SNTAGT, per germline. Trimming shortened V by 2 bases and J by 4 bases, and 24 bases separated the two germline ends. CDR3 protein: CASSDKWVKGCFSYEQYF. The CDR3 DNA sequence: TGTGCCAGCAGTGACAAATGGGTAAAGGGCTGTTTTTCTTACGAGCAGTACTTC.